This TCR beta chain was profiled in a study of T-cell reconstitution after alpha-beta-depleted transplantation in children. V lost 0 bases, J lost 6 bases, and 8 bases lay in between. Germline V lookup: CDR1 SNHLY, CDR2 FYNNEI. The CDR3 loop spans 14 amino acids. Whole-study results and caveats: Reports say that about two months after transplant, the alpha-beta T cells came out of several hundred graft clones that had expanded.

Concerning this clonotype itself: As yet, its antigen is unknown.

The library targeted TCRbeta and was prepared with unique molecular identifiers. TCRdb called the PCR reads again in MiXCR, with one record for every CDR3 protein. Among 750,000 to 950,000 distinct CDR3 sequences listed, about 16% were seen once. The chain carries TRBV2 and TRBJ2-2; D is perhaps TRBD1 (5 bases). This TCR was recovered from a male patient younger than 18 who had a stem cell transplant for acute lymphoblastic leukemia, so the T cells may come from the graft donor. The sequencing used PBMCs, mostly from graft donor cells, collected 360 days after TCRalphabeta/CD19-depleted stem cell transplant. DNA of the CDR3: TGTGCCAGCAGTGAAGCGATCAGGGCCGGGGAGCTGTTTTTT. This gives the protein CASSEAIRAGELFF.